Each of the 13 T cell receptor beta chains below was sequenced from the same sample in a study of shared clonotypes between healthy human individuals. Here immunoSEQ multiplex PCR was the method, and the copy in TCRdb shows in-frame clones only, minus some. The sample contains 2 million to 3 million clones, roughly 92% of which appear only once. The material sequenced was naive CD4+ T cells sorted from blood. As for subset: CD45RA+ positively selected. Receptors were obtained from a man between 18 and 29 years old in good health.

The chain combines TRBV5-4 with TRBJ2-7; TRBD1 aligns across 8 bases. The germline V gene encodes CDR1 SGHNT and CDR2 YYREEE (reference sequence). With 4 bases clipped from V and 3 bases from J, the junction kept 9 bases outside the gene matches. The CDR3 contains 15 residues. In DNA form, the CDR3 reads TGTGCCAGCAGCGCCCAGACAGGGGTACACTACGAGCAGTACTTC. Protein product: CASSAQTGVHYEQYF. The full variable domain, its missing parts supplied by reference TRBV5-4 and TRBJ2-7, is ETGVTQSPTHLIKTRGQQVTLRCSSQSGHNTVSWYQQALGQGPQFIFQYYREEENGRGNFPPRFSGLQFPNYSSELNVNALELDDSALYLCASSAQTGVHYEQYFGPGTRLTVT.

On this clone itself: Other DNA sequences in this sample translate to the same CDR3. This chain joins TRBV9 and TRBJ2-1; no definite D call. The ends were cut back, 0 bases at V and 4 bases at J, with 11 bases in the middle. CDR1 is SGDLS and CDR2 is YYNGEE in the germline V gene. The CDR3 sequence is 15 residues long. The DNA of the CDR3 is TGTGCCAGCAGCGTAGACCGGGCAGAGTACAATGAGCAGTTCTTC. This sequence encodes CASSVDRAEYNEQFF.

The V call is TRBV30, the J call TRBJ1-2; D is unclear. The CDR3 consists of 12 residues. Trimming shortened V by 5 bases and J by 4 bases, and 11 bases separated the two germline ends. CDR1 and CDR2 (germline): GTSNPN, SVGIG (reference sequence). This chain's CDR3 is CAWEGDFYGYTF. The CDR3 DNA sequence: TGTGCCTGGGAGGGAGATTTCTATGGCTACACCTTC.

The chain carries TRBV6-6 and TRBJ1-2; 7 bases map to TRBD1. The V and J ends lost 6 bases and 1 base, in that order; junction bases with no gene match: 5. Germline CDR1 reads MNHNY; CDR2 reads SVGAGI (reference sequence). This CDR3 contains 14 residues. CDR3 loop: CASRPQGVNYGYTF. Written as DNA, the CDR3 is TGTGCCAGCAGACCGCAGGGGGTTAACTATGGCTACACCTTC.

Details on this clone: Within the sample, other DNA sequences also encode this same CDR3. This chain joins TRBV30 and TRBJ2-5; 12 bases map to TRBD1. The CDR3 loop spans 15 amino acids. V dropped 0 bases and J dropped 4; count of bases not matched to a gene: 3. Germline V gene sequence: CDR1 GTSNPN, CDR2 SVGIG (reference sequence). The CDR3, as DNA: TGTGCCTGGAGTGTCGGGACAGGGGGCAGAGAGACCCAGTACTTC. It yields the protein CAWSVGTGGRETQYF.

The V gene is TRBV2, the J gene TRBJ1-1; TRBD1 might be the D (5 bases). Germline assignment: CDR1 SNHLY and CDR2 FYNNEI. Trimming stripped 9 bases from V and 2 bases from J, with 13 bases between. This CDR3 has 13 residues. CDR3 amino acids: CASRYGTNTEAFF. The DNA of the CDR3 is TGTGCCAGTAGGTACGGGACCAACACTGAAGCTTTCTTT.

Worth noting for this clone: Additional DNA sequences in this sample encode the identical CDR3. The chain employs TRBV6-5 and TRBJ1-1, with D perhaps matching TRBD1 (6 bases). The CDR3 is 13 residues long. CDR1 and CDR2 (germline): MNHEY, SVGAGI. V dropped 5 bases and J dropped 1 base, with 8 bases sitting between them. Here the CDR3 reads CASSIRGNTEAFF. The CDR3 DNA reads TGTGCCAGCAGTATCAGGGGGAACACTGAAGCTTTCTTT.

The chain links TRBV30 to TRBJ2-3, with 8 bases identical to TRBD2. The CDR3 is 11 amino acids. After removal of 7 bases from V and 8 bases from J, the junction contained 5 bases not matched to a gene. The germline CDR1 and CDR2 sequences are GTSNPN and SVGIG (reference sequence). As DNA, the CDR3 is TGTGCCTCCACAAGCGGGGGTACGCAGTATTTT. Translated, it gives CASTSGGTQYF.

V is TRBV18 and J is TRBJ2-7, with D perhaps being TRBD1 or TRBD2 (5 bases each). CDR1 is KGHSH, CDR2 LQKENI, per germline. The CDR3 has 14 residues. The V end was cut by 2 bases, the J end by 2 bases, with 10 bases between. The CDR3 nucleotides read TGTGCCAGCTCACCATGGGGGACGACCTACGAGCAGTACTTC. Translated: CASSPWGTTYEQYF.

DNA for the CDR3: TGTGCCAGCAGTAAACAAGGGGAGACCCAGTACTTC. This codes for CASSKQGETQYF. V is TRBV6-5 and J is TRBJ2-5; D is uncertain. The CDR3 has 12 amino acids. With 5 bases removed from V and 5 bases from J, the gap between germline ends came to 9 bases. Germline-derived CDR1 and CDR2 are MNHEY and SVGAGI.

The chain recombines TRBV28 with TRBJ1-1, with D hard to call. The CDR3 length is 11 residues. V was cut by 6 bases and J by 11 bases, with 13 bases left in between. Looked up from germline, CDR1 is MDHEN and CDR2 is SYDVKM. CDR3 protein: CASRNPVEAFF. The DNA for the CDR3 is TGTGCCAGCAGGAATCCCGTTGAGGCTTTCTTT.

The genes are TRBV10-3 and TRBJ2-3, with D possibly matching TRBD1 (8 bases). V was cut by 0 bases and J by 3 bases, with 16 bases left in between. This CDR3 spans 17 amino acids. Germline CDR1 ENHRY, CDR2 SYGVKD. The CDR3 nucleotides are TGTGCCATCAGTGAGTCGAAACAGGGGGGGCCTACAGATACGCAGTATTTT. It is translated as CAISESKQGGPTDTQYF.

The chain has TRBV28 and TRBJ1-1, with D maybe TRBD1 (5 bases). The CDR3 length is 17 residues. The germline V gene encodes CDR1 MDHEN and CDR2 SYDVKM. Between the trimmed V and J ends, which lost 2 bases and 0 bases, there was a span of 16 bases. CDR3 sequence reads: CASSLGGWYYMNTEAFF. The CDR3 DNA sequence: TGTGCCAGCAGTTTAGGGGGGTGGTACTACATGAACACTGAAGCTTTCTTT.